A single sample gave rise to the 10 T cell receptor beta chains below, sequenced in a study of alternative splicing in chronic myeloid leukemia remission. Poly-A-selected mRNA from roughly 0.91 ug total RNA formed the libraries. TCRdb reanalyzed the bulk RNA-seq reads, giving one entry per CDR3 protein sequence and no DNA. The table records roughly 240 distinct CDR3 sequences, roughly 95% of them present only once. The sample consisted of PBMCs. The receptor source for this set is a person aged 25-55 years in good health.

Here the CDR3 reads CSATGPTTTGELFF. The chain links TRBV20-1 to TRBJ2-2; lacking DNA, the TRBD2 call made by TCRdb goes unchecked. Germline-derived CDR1 and CDR2 are DFQATT and SNEGSKA (reference sequence). The CDR3 contains 14 residues.

The chain carries TRBV28 and TRBJ1-1. Germline CDR1 reads MDHEN; CDR2 reads SYDVKM. The CDR3 extends over 12 amino acids. The CDR3: CASSRQTLEAFF.

The CDR3 here is CASSQQLPGELFF. The gene calls are TRBV4-1 and TRBJ2-2; TCRdb calls TRBD2, which cannot be checked without DNA. The CDR3 runs 13 residues. CDR1 and CDR2 from the germline V gene are MGHRA and YSYEKL.

The chain joins TRBV4-3 to TRBJ2-1; lacking DNA, the TRBD2 call made by TCRdb goes unchecked. Germline V gene data show CDR1 as LGHNA and CDR2 as YSLEER. This CDR3 comprises 17 residues. The CDR3 loop is CASSQHSGGGRPKEQFF.

The V gene is TRBV3-1, the J gene TRBJ1-4. The germline CDR1 and CDR2 sequences are LGHDT and YNNKEL (reference sequence). The CDR3 runs 16 residues. CDR3 residues: CASSQRQVRGGEKLFF.

The chain joins TRBV6-6 to TRBJ1-5. This CDR3 comprises 12 residues. Germline-derived CDR1 and CDR2 are MNHNY and SVGAGI (reference sequence). CDR3 protein: CASLSQSQPQHF.

The V gene is TRBV12-3 or TRBV12-4, the J gene TRBJ2-2; the TCRdb call, TRBD2, lacks DNA for checking. The CDR3 is 12 residues long. The CDR3 region is CASTRSTGELFF.

The chain uses TRBV12-3 or TRBV12-4 and TRBJ1-1. This CDR3 is 14 amino acids long. The CDR3 reads CASSPLSLHTEAFF.

This clonotype was recorded once. The chain employs TRBV6-2 or TRBV6-3 and TRBJ2-7; TCRdb calls TRBD2, which cannot be checked without DNA. The CDR3 is 19 residues long. Germline V gene sequence: CDR1 MNHEY, CDR2 SVGEGT. CDR3 region: CASSYSTVYRAGDPYEQYF.

This sequence joins TRBV18 and TRBJ1-1. Germline V gene lookup returns CDR1 KGHSH and CDR2 LQKENI. The CDR3 contains 14 residues. CDR3 amino acids: CASSPRGQITEAFF.